The following is a T cell receptor beta chain sequence with its context. What it recognizes is unknown. The CDR3 regions of TCR beta were amplified from RNA transcripts. First-round RT-PCR of the TCR CDR3 relied on the HTBI primer set. Each CDR3 protein is one row after TCRdb ran MiXCR on the multiplex PCR reads. The data hold under 550,000 distinct CDR3 sequences, with approximately 20% observed a single time. The CDR3 consists of 13 residues. V was pared by 8 bases and J by 5 bases, with 8 bases of the junction left unmatched. The germline V gene has CDR1 SEHNR and CDR2 FQNEAQ (reference sequence). The data derive from a study of T cells in Graves' hyperthyroidism and ophthalmopathy. Notes on the study in general: From stable hyperthyroidism, ophthalmopathy was separated by a 13 V-J model.

A NOSPECS grade of at least 4, a Clinical Activity Score of at least 3 and duration under 3 months were recorded in ophthalmopathy patients. Reasons for excluding patients were uncontrolled infection, other autoimmune disease, pregnancy or lactation. Clinical symptoms, serum thyroxine, TRAb, thyroid ultrasound and orbital computed tomography informed diagnoses. Material: blood. The origin of this receptor is a man in his forties with Graves' ophthalmopathy. The chain joins TRBV7-9 to TRBJ2-7; 8 bases align to TRBD2. The CDR3 spells CASSRGASDEQYF. For the CDR3, the DNA is TGTGCCAGCTCGCGGGGGGCGTCGGACGAGCAGTACTTC. The complete variable domain, with remaining parts taken from reference TRBV7-9 and TRBJ2-7, reads DTGVSQNPRHKITKRGQNVTFRCDPISEHNRLYWYRQTLGQGPEFLTYFQNEAQLEKSRLLSDRFSAERPKGSFSTLEIQRTEQGDSAMYLCASSRGASDEQYFGPGTRLTVT.